The present entry profiles one T cell receptor (beta chain) with its context. The antigen is unknown. The data originate from a study of cytomegalovirus exposure and HLA in healthy donors. Study-level points and caveats: Donors were assumed by presence/absence analyses to have roughly uniform sequencing depth.

This CDR3 spans 16 amino acids. Germline lookup yields CDR1 LNHDA and CDR2 SQIVND (reference sequence). With 3 bases clipped from V and 2 bases from J, the junction kept 10 bases outside the gene matches. This PCR relied on a set of 60 Vbeta primers and 13 Jbeta primers. The method was immunoSEQ multiplex PCR; TCRdb's version includes in-frame clones alone and lacks a portion of them. The table shows about 160,000 clones, with around 80% occurring only once. V usage is TRBV19 and J usage is TRBJ2-7, with TRBD2 matching 7 bases. The sequenced sample was PBMCs. This clonotype was sampled from a man between 40 and 49 years old in good health and CMV-seronegative. This CDR3 reads CASSITRTSVTYEQYF. For the CDR3, the DNA is TGTGCCAGTAGTATCACCAGGACTAGTGTTACCTACGAGCAGTACTTC. Combining the CDR3 with reference TRBV19 and TRBJ2-7 gives the whole variable domain DGGITQSPKYLFRKEGQNVTLSCEQNLNHDAMYWYRQDPGQGLRLIYYSQIVNDFQKGDIAEGYSVSREKKESFPLTVTSAQKNPTAFYLCASSITRTSVTYEQYFGPGTRLTVT.